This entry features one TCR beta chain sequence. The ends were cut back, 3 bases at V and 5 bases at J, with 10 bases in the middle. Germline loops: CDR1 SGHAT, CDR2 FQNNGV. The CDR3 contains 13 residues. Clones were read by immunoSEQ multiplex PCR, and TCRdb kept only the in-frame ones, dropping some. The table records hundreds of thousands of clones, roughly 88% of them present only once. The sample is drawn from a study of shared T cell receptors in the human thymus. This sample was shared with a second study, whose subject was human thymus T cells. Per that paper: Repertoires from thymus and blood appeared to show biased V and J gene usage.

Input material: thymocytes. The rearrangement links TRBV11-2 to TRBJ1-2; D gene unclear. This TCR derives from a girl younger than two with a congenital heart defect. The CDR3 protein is CASSLSRNYGYTF. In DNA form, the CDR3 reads TGTGCCAGCAGCTTGAGCAGGAATTATGGCTACACCTTC.